The 13 T cell receptor beta chains below all came from one sample that was sequenced in a study of blood T cells in healthy people across ages. Primed by a sample-barcoded 5' primer and a J-beta primer mix, a second PCR proceeded for roughly 6 to 12 cycles. TCRdb used MiXCR to reprocess the 5' RACE reads, holding one entry per CDR3 protein. The sample carries 1.5 million to 2 million distinct CDR3 sequences, about 49% recorded once. The sequenced sample consisted of blood. The receptors were gathered from a woman aged 40 to 49 in good health.

The chain carries TRBV4-3 and TRBJ2-5, with a weak D call TRBD1 (5 bases). CDR1 is LGHNA, CDR2 YSLEER, per germline. The CDR3 is 15 amino acids. Trimming cost V 0 bases and J 2 bases, with 10 bases left between them. The CDR3, as DNA: TGCGCCAGCAGCCAAGATCAAGGGGAACAAGAGACCCAGTACTTC. Its protein is CASSQDQGEQETQYF.

The chain recombines TRBV9 with TRBJ2-5, with 8 bases aligning to TRBD2. There are 17 residues in the CDR3. Trimming removed 2 bases from V and 2 bases from J; junction bases left unmatched: 11. Per the germline V gene, CDR1 is SGDLS and CDR2 is YYNGEE. In DNA, the CDR3 is TGTGCCAGCAGCGTTTTGCCCAGCGGGGGTACTCAAGAGACCCAGTACTTC. Translating it yields CASSVLPSGGTQETQYF.

In this sample, this clonotype turned up a few times. This chain links TRBV20-1 with TRBJ2-5; D remains unclear. CDR1 and CDR2 (germline): DFQATT, SNEGSKA (reference sequence). Trimming removed 5 bases from V and 5 bases from J, with 6 bases in between. This CDR3 contains 10 residues. The CDR3 DNA sequence: TGCAGTGCTCCGGAGGAGACCCAGTACTTC. This translates into CSAPEETQYF.

This clonotype was detected once. The rearrangement joins TRBV5-1 to TRBJ1-4; 10 positions agree with TRBD1. Trimming cost V 3 bases and J 0 bases; bases outside gene matches: 5. Germline lookup yields CDR1 SGHRS and CDR2 YFSETQ. This CDR3 is built from 17 residues. CDR3 DNA sequence: TGCGCCAGCAGCTCCGGGACAGGGGCAGCAACTAATGAAAAACTGTTTTTT. Protein product: CASSSGTGAATNEKLFF.

The gene calls are TRBV9 and TRBJ1-6; possibly TRBD1 for D (6 bases). CDR3 length: 16 residues. Trimming pared 3 bases from V and 6 bases from J, leaving 16 bases between. Germline V CDR1 and CDR2: SGDLS, YYNGEE. The chain's CDR3 is CASSAQGRLANSPLHF. CDR3 DNA sequence: TGTGCCAGCAGCGCACAGGGCAGGCTAGCTAATTCACCCCTCCACTTT.

The chain employs TRBV15 and TRBJ2-1, with 7 bases matching TRBD1. Germline CDR1 reads LNHNV; CDR2 reads YYDKDF (reference sequence). The CDR3 has 14 amino acids. V was clipped by 8 bases and J by 2 bases; unmatched bases: 6. CDR3 nucleotides: TGTGCCACCGGAGCCGGGACAGCCTACAATGAGCAGTTCTTC. It is translated as CATGAGTAYNEQFF.

CDR3 in DNA: TGCAGTGCCATCTACCCCTTACAGGGGGTCCAAGAGACCCAGTACTTC. This gives the protein CSAIYPLQGVQETQYF. The chain couples TRBV20-1 to TRBJ2-5; 8 nucleotides match TRBD1. CDR3 length equals 16 residues. The V gene end was trimmed by 6 bases and the J gene end by 1 base; junction bases not matched to a gene: 13. CDR1 is DFQATT and CDR2 is SNEGSKA in the germline V gene (reference sequence).

Comment on this clonotype: Its ends do not fully match the called genes, so a read error is possible. The gene calls are TRBV6-2 or TRBV6-3 and TRBJ2-1; D is undetermined. The germline V gene has CDR1 MNHEY and CDR2 SVGEGT. The CDR3 has 11 amino acids. The CDR3 sequence is CTSSWADEQFF. CDR3 in DNA: TGTACCAGCAGTTGGGCGGATGAGCAGTTCTTC.

The chain is built from TRBV4-1 and TRBJ2-3, with TRBD2 as a possible D gene (6 bases). The germline gives CDR1 MGHRA, CDR2 YSYEKL. This CDR3 spans 16 amino acids. Trimming removed 0 bases at V and 6 bases at J, with 16 bases between. The DNA for the CDR3 is TGCGCCAGCAGCCAAGAATGGTTAACTGGGGGGGATACGCAGTATTTT. Protein product: CASSQEWLTGGDTQYF.

The V gene is TRBV7-2, the J gene TRBJ2-5, with 12 bases matching TRBD2. The J segment lost 3 bases and the V segment lost 2 bases, leaving 7 bases of the junction unmatched. The CDR3 is 17 amino acids. From germline, CDR1 is SGHTA and CDR2 FQGNSA. Here the CDR3 reads CASSLTTRLAGEETQYF. DNA of the CDR3: TGTGCCAGCAGCTTAACTACCCGACTAGCGGGGGAAGAGACCCAGTACTTC.

A note on this clonotype: A much bigger clone sits one base away, suggesting this may be a read error. The chain links TRBV12-3 or TRBV12-4 to TRBJ1-5, with 8 bases lining up with TRBD1. V dropped 8 bases and J dropped 4; count of bases not matched to a gene: 7. The CDR3 totals 14 residues. CDR3 bases: TGTGCCAGCGCCTTTGGGGACAGGAATCAGCCCCAGCATTTT. This translates into CASAFGDRNQPQHF.

This rearrangement joins TRBV6-2 or TRBV6-3 to TRBJ2-7, with D maybe TRBD2 (6 bases). The tail of the sequence fits TRBJ2-5 better, so the J call may be wrong. Germline V gene lookup returns CDR1 MNHEY and CDR2 SVGEGT. The CDR3 covers 14 residues. CDR3 region: CASRPTRSGETQYF. CDR3 sequence (DNA): TGTGCCAGCAGGCCGACTAGGTCTGGGGAGACCCAGTACTTC.

The rearrangement joins TRBV4-2 to TRBJ2-2; D uncertain. Trimming cost V 4 bases and J 4 bases, with 10 bases left between them. The CDR3 sequence is 14 residues long. CDR1 is LGHNA and CDR2 is YNFKEQ in the germline V gene. CDR3 in DNA: TGTGCCAGCAGCCCCGACGAGTCCACCGGGGAGCTGTTTTTT. The encoded protein is CASSPDESTGELFF.